The 25 T cell receptor beta chains below all came from one sample that was sequenced in a study of cytomegalovirus exposure and HLA in healthy donors (dated by TCRdb to 2016 to 2017). The library was produced with the immunoSEQ multiplex PCR assay. The multiplex PCR relied on a mix of 60 forward primers for TCR Vbeta segments and 13 reverse primers for TCR Jbeta segments. This is the immuneACCESS table as TCRdb keeps it, with only in-frame sequences that have V and J called. A part of the clones is gone; compared with another copy, unresolved V genes explain less than half, and the rest is unexplained. Across this sample there are 180,000 or so clones, with 75% to 90% seen only once. Roughly 4.8% of the sample comes from the top ten. Sequenced sample: PBMCs. The receptors were gathered from a woman aged 50 to 60 in good health and CMV-seropositive.

The rearrangement joins TRBV5-1 to TRBJ1-2, with 9 bases aligning to TRBD1. The CDR3 has 15 amino acids. The ends lost 4 bases at V and 7 bases at J; junction bases unmatched: 11. Germline CDR1 and CDR2: SGHRS and YFSETQ. This CDR3 is CASSRTQGARAGYTF. The CDR3 DNA sequence: TGCGCCAGCAGCAGAACACAGGGGGCGCGGGCTGGCTACACCTTC.

This chain joins TRBV7-9 and TRBJ1-2, with a tentative D call TRBD1 (5 bases). The CDR3 has 14 amino acids. V was pared by 7 bases and J by 2 bases, with 14 bases between. Germline lookup yields CDR1 SEHNR and CDR2 FQNEAQ (reference sequence). CDR3 coding DNA: TGTGCCAGCACCCGGGGGGATAGCAACTATGGCTACACCTTC. Its protein product is CASTRGDSNYGYTF.

The chain recombines TRBV25-1 with TRBJ1-1; D not certain. Germline V lookup: CDR1 MGHDK, CDR2 SYGVNS. V was cut by 1 base and J by 5 bases, with 11 bases left in between. The CDR3 is made up of 14 amino acids. This chain's CDR3 is CASSESGEVTEAFF. In DNA, the CDR3 is TGTGCCAGCAGTGAATCGGGAGAGGTAACTGAAGCTTTCTTT.

V and J are TRBV27 and TRBJ2-7, with 7 bases aligning to TRBD1. Per germline, CDR1 MNHEY and CDR2 SMNVEV (reference sequence). This CDR3 is 14 amino acids long. With 1 base clipped from V and 3 bases from J, the junction kept 3 bases outside the gene matches. As DNA, the CDR3 is TGTGCCAGCAGTTTATACAGGGGTAACTACGAGCAGTACTTC. Translating it yields CASSLYRGNYEQYF.

This clone showed up just a few times. The sample carries other DNA sequences with the same CDR3. The chain has TRBV19 and TRBJ2-2, with 10 nucleotides matching TRBD1. V gave up 1 base and J gave up 5 bases; unmatched junction bases: 1. The CDR3 extends over 15 amino acids. Looked up from germline, CDR1 is LNHDA and CDR2 is SQIVND (reference sequence). For the CDR3, the DNA is TGTGCCAGTAGTATAGGGACAGGGGGGACCGGGGAGCTGTTTTTT. Translation: CASSIGTGGTGELFF.

V and J are TRBV7-9 and TRBJ1-1; D may be TRBD1 (5 bases). The CDR3 has 13 amino acids. The V gene's germline CDR1 is SEHNR and CDR2 FQNEAQ (reference sequence). Trimming pared 1 base from V and 7 bases from J, leaving 10 bases between. The CDR3 bases are TGTGCCAGCAGCTTAGTGCTACAGGATGAAGCTTTCTTT. This encodes CASSLVLQDEAFF.

The chain joins TRBV4-3 to TRBJ2-1; 9 bases line up with TRBD2. CDR3 length: 17 amino acids. Germline CDR1 and CDR2: LGHNA and YSLEER. V was pared by 3 bases and J by 8 bases, with 14 bases of the junction left unmatched. The DNA of the CDR3 is TGCGCCAGCAGCCAGGAACCGGGACTAGCTTCCTCCGATGAGCAGTTCTTC. It translates to CASSQEPGLASSDEQFF.

The genes are TRBV4-2 and TRBJ2-3; 16 nucleotides agree with TRBD2. V trimming: 0 bases; J trimming: 4 bases; junction bases outside the gene matches: 1. Per the germline V gene, CDR1 is LGHNA and CDR2 is YNFKEQ. The CDR3 extends over 17 amino acids. The DNA for the CDR3 is TGTGCCAGCAGCCAAGAAGGGACTAGCGGGGGGGCAGATACGCAGTATTTT. It specifies CASSQEGTSGGADTQYF.

V is TRBV29-1 and J is TRBJ2-5, with 9 positions matching TRBD1. The CDR3 runs to 15 residues. V was pared by 7 bases and J by 1 base, with 10 bases of the junction left unmatched. Germline V gene lookup returns CDR1 SQVTM and CDR2 ANQGSEA. In DNA, the CDR3 is TGCAGCGCCTTCCGGGACAGGGCCAGCCAAGAGACCCAGTACTTC. Translation gives CSAFRDRASQETQYF.

This chain connects TRBV7-2 to TRBJ2-5; possibly TRBD1 for D (6 bases). Germline CDR1 is SGHTA and CDR2 is FQGNSA. The CDR3 totals 14 residues. V lost 9 bases and J lost 2, with 16 bases in between. CDR3 protein: CASQPGHSQETQYF. The CDR3 coding sequence is TGTGCCAGTCAACCGGGACATTCACAAGAGACCCAGTACTTC.

The chain uses TRBV18 and TRBJ1-1; no firm D call. The CDR3 has 14 amino acids. Germline loops: CDR1 KGHSH, CDR2 LQKENI. Trimming took 3 bases from V and 8 from J, leaving 16 bases between them. In nucleotides, the CDR3 is TGTGCCAGCTCACCTTTACGGGATACTAGAGAAGCTTTCTTT. Translating it yields CASSPLRDTREAFF.

J is TRBJ2-1 and V is TRBV7-2; 14 nucleotides agree with TRBD2. The V gene end was trimmed by 4 bases and the J gene end by 6 bases; junction bases not matched to a gene: 2. This CDR3 contains 15 residues. Germline CDR1 is SGHTA and CDR2 is FQGNSA. The CDR3 spells CASSSGLAGVNEQFF. The CDR3, as DNA: TGTGCCAGCAGCTCGGGACTAGCGGGAGTCAATGAGCAGTTCTTC.

The chain carries TRBV5-1 and TRBJ1-2; TRBD1 might be the D (5 bases). Germline loops: CDR1 SGHRS, CDR2 YFSETQ. The CDR3 covers 13 residues. Trimming removed 0 bases at V and 6 bases at J, with 9 bases between. Here the CDR3 DNA reads TGCGCCAGCAGCTTGGATGACAGTAATGGCTACACCTTC. Translated: CASSLDDSNGYTF.

The rearrangement links TRBV7-8 to TRBJ2-3; TRBD2 aligns across 14 bases. Germline V gene sequence: CDR1 SGHVS, CDR2 FQNEAQ. J lost 4 bases, V lost 5 bases, and 8 bases had no gene match. The length of the CDR3 is 17 residues. This chain's CDR3 is CASSQPTSGRVSDTQYF. Written as DNA, the CDR3 is TGTGCCAGCAGCCAACCGACTAGCGGGAGGGTGTCAGATACGCAGTATTTT.

The V gene is TRBV7-2, the J gene TRBJ2-3, with D possibly matching TRBD1 (6 bases). V was clipped by 7 bases and J by 4 bases, with 15 bases between them. CDR3 length: 14 residues. From germline, CDR1 is SGHTA and CDR2 FQGNSA. The CDR3 region has the DNA TGTGCCAGCACCCGGGACACGTCTGCAGATACGCAGTATTTT. It translates to CASTRDTSADTQYF.

This chain links TRBV7-2 with TRBJ2-3; no clear D gene. CDR1 and CDR2 (germline): SGHTA, FQGNSA. V lost 2 bases to trimming and J lost 3 bases, with 6 bases between them. The CDR3 consists of 13 residues. The CDR3 DNA follows: TGTGCCAGCAGCTTATATCGGACAGATACGCAGTATTTT. Protein product: CASSLYRTDTQYF.

This chain connects TRBV28 to TRBJ1-5, with unresolved D. Trimming shortened V by 10 bases and J by 4 bases, and 14 bases separated the two germline ends. This CDR3 comprises 13 residues. Germline values: CDR1 MDHEN, CDR2 SYDVKM. The CDR3 sequence is CAIRRGWNQPQHF. DNA for the CDR3: TGTGCCATCAGGAGAGGGTGGAATCAGCCCCAGCATTTT.

The CDR3 nucleotides are TGTGCCTGGAATCCTGTAGCGGGGGGTCCCTCAGATACGCAGTATTTT. Translated, it gives CAWNPVAGGPSDTQYF. The chain carries TRBV30 and TRBJ2-3, with TRBD2 matching 10 bases. V trimming: 4 bases; J trimming: 4 bases; junction bases outside the gene matches: 11. The germline V gene encodes CDR1 GTSNPN and CDR2 SVGIG (reference sequence). The CDR3 is 16 amino acids.

The chain carries TRBV29-1 and TRBJ2-7; 7 bases align to TRBD1. CDR1 is SQVTM and CDR2 is ANQGSEA in the germline V gene. The CDR3 consists of 13 residues. The ends lost 7 bases at V and 2 bases at J; junction bases unmatched: 8. The chain's CDR3 is CSEMDRPPYEQYF. CDR3 nucleotides: TGCAGCGAGATGGACAGGCCACCCTACGAGCAGTACTTC.

The chain recombines TRBV4-3 with TRBJ2-1, with TRBD2 identical over 7 bases. V was pared by 3 bases and J by 7 bases, with 15 bases of the junction left unmatched. In germline, CDR1 is LGHNA, CDR2 YSLEER. The CDR3 spans 17 residues. CDR3 residues: CASSHKSWGEGQNEQFF. The CDR3 DNA follows: TGCGCCAGCAGCCACAAGAGTTGGGGGGAGGGGCAGAATGAGCAGTTCTTC.

The count of this clone is one. V usage is TRBV6-6 and J usage is TRBJ2-7; 9 bases are shared with TRBD2. V was clipped by 0 bases and J by 4 bases; unmatched bases: 7. The CDR3 runs to 16 residues. Germline V gene sequence: CDR1 MNHNY, CDR2 SVGAGI (reference sequence). The CDR3 reads CASSYSAGGSLYEQYF. The CDR3 DNA sequence: TGTGCCAGCAGTTACTCAGCGGGAGGAAGTCTGTACGAGCAGTACTTC.

The chain links TRBV28 to TRBJ1-4; 9 nucleotides agree with TRBD1. The CDR3 consists of 15 residues. Losses at the gene ends were 5 bases for V and 5 bases for J; bases not matched to a gene: 6. Germline CDR1 and CDR2: MDHEN and SYDVKM. CDR3 sequence: CASSAPGQGNEKLFF. CDR3 sequence (DNA): TGTGCCAGCAGTGCTCCGGGACAGGGAAATGAAAAACTGTTTTTT. The full variable domain, completed using reference TRBV28 and TRBJ1-4, is DVKVTQSSRYLVKRTGEKVFLECVQDMDHENMFWYRQDPGLGLRLIYFSYDVKMKEKGDIPEGYSVSREKKERFSLILESASTNQTSMYLCASSAPGQGNEKLFFGSGTQLSVL.

In the case of this clone: At one end, the junction sequence differs from germline, possibly due to a read error. The chain links TRBV7-9 to TRBJ1-1, with 7 bases lining up with TRBD1. The CDR3 has 13 amino acids. Looked up from germline, CDR1 is SEHNR and CDR2 is FQNEAQ (reference sequence). CDR3 in DNA: TGTTCCAGCAGCTTTCAGGGGGGACCAGAAGCTTTCTTT. Amino acids: CSSSFQGGPEAFF.

The rearrangement joins TRBV10-2 to TRBJ2-1; 12 bases agree with TRBD2. CDR1 and CDR2 from the germline V gene are WSHSY and SAAADI. Trimming took 6 bases from V and 8 from J; bases not matched to a gene: 5. This CDR3 has 14 residues. CDR3 region: CASRLAGGPHEQFF. CDR3 sequence (DNA): TGCGCCAGCAGGCTAGCGGGGGGGCCACATGAGCAGTTCTTC.

This clone was found a few times. The sample contains more than one DNA sequence encoding this CDR3. V is TRBV19 and J is TRBJ2-6; D might be TRBD2 (6 bases). The CDR3 runs to 15 residues. From germline, CDR1 is LNHDA and CDR2 SQIVND (reference sequence). V was clipped by 2 bases and J by 1 base, with 6 bases between them. CDR3 nucleotides: TGTGCCAGTAGTATAAGCGGGTCTGGGGCCAACGTCCTGACTTTC. It translates to CASSISGSGANVLTF.